This TCR beta chain was retrieved from a study of blood T cell repertoires in COVID-19. At the level of the study: Spain, Italy and the United States supplied samples that represented acute and convalescent COVID-19. Nucleic acid was either cDNA or gDNA, and it came from T cells, B-cell-depleted T cells, or PBMCs.

Original analysis: Estimation of nucleated cell counts was performed using reference gene primer amplification. Data came from immunoSEQ multiplex PCR; TCRdb stores just in-frame clones and leaves some out. That table gives V, J and clone size, and the DNA gave D and trimming. Altogether around 230,000 clones are present, roughly 87% being singletons, with the ten largest covering around 7.8%. This CDR3 comprises 17 residues. Germline V lookup: CDR1 LGHNA, CDR2 YNFKEQ. Trimming pared 3 bases from V and 3 bases from J, leaving 18 bases between. The sequenced sample consisted of peripheral blood. The TCR sequence derives from a man aged 60-69 years who had recovered from COVID-19. The chain uses TRBV4-2 and TRBJ2-4, with TRBD1 as a possible D gene (5 bases). CDR3 nucleotide sequence: TGTGCCAGCAGCCATGAGATCCAACAGGTGGGCAAAAACATTCAGTACTTC. Its protein is CASSHEIQQVGKNIQYF.